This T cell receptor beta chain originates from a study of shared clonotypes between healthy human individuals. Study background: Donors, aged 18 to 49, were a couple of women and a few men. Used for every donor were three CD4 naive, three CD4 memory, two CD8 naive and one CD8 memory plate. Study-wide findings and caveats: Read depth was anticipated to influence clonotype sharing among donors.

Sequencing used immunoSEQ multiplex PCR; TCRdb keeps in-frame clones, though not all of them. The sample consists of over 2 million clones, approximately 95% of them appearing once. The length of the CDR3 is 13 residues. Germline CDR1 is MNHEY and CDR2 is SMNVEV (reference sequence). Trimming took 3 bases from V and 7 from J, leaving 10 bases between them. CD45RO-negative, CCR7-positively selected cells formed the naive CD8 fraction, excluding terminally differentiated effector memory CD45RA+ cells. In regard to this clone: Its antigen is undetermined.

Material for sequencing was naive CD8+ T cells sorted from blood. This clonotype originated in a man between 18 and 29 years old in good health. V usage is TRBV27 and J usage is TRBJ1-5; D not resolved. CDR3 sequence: CASSFSQAQPQHF. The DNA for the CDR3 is TGTGCCAGCAGTTTTTCTCAAGCACAGCCCCAGCATTTT.